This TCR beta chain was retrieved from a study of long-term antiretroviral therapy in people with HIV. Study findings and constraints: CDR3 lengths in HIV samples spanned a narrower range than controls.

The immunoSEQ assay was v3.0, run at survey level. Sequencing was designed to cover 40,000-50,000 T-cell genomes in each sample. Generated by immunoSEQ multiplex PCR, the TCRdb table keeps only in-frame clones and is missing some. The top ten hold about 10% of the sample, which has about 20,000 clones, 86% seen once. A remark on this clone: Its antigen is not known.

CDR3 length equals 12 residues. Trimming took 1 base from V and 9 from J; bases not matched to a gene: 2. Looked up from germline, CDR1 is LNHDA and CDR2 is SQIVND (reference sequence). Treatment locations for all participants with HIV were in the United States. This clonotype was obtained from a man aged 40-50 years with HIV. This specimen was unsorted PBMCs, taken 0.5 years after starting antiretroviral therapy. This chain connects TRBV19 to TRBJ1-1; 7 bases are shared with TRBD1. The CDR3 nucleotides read TGTGCCAGTAGTATAGGGGGACAGAAAGCTTTCTTT. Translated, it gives CASSIGGQKAFF.